This T cell receptor beta chain was retrieved from a study of patients and donors after allogeneic stem cell transplantation. TCRdb re-called the RT-PCR reads through MiXCR, storing one row per CDR3 protein. The sample has roughly 12,000 distinct CDR3 sequences, less than 25% seen once; the top ten hold less than 60%. The germline V and J ends were trimmed by 1 base and 4 bases, with 5 bases remaining between them. Germline V CDR1 and CDR2: MNHEY, SMNVEV (reference sequence). CDR3 length: 13 amino acids. This clonotype was counted a few times. This sequence originates from a human donor who was either an allogeneic HSCT recipient or a stem cell or donor lymphocyte infusion donor (not recorded which). It is not recorded whose cells these are; they may come from a transplant donor. The chain uses TRBV27 and TRBJ2-1; no clear D. The sample consisted of blood, either unsorted or a sorted T cell fraction (not recorded which). The CDR3 nucleotides are TGTGCCAGCAGTTTATGGCCGTACAATGAGCAGTTCTTC. Amino acid sequence: CASSLWPYNEQFF.